Sequencing of this TCR beta chain was carried out in a study of blood T cell repertoires in COVID-19. Study summary: PBMCs, B-cell-depleted T cells, or T cells provided the cDNA or gDNA that made up the material.

Measured with immunoSEQ multiplex PCR; TCRdb has only the in-frame clones, and not every one. The sample holds roughly 250,000 clones, around 82% seen once. This clone was picked up a small number of times. Different DNA sequences within this sample yield the same CDR3. Living in about two dozen US areas, the participants were between about 18 and 100 years of age. Participants reported their clinical history, and cohort assignment relied on those reports. No more than 2 weeks before study entry, exposed participants had met a case of COVID-19. V lost 5 bases and J lost 3; bases outside the gene matches: 3. Germline V gives CDR1 SGHRS, CDR2 YFSETQ. The CDR3 has 13 residues.

The source material was PBMCs or T cells enriched from blood (not recorded which). The J gene is TRBJ1-2, the V gene TRBV5-1, with 8 bases identical to TRBD1. The origin of this receptor is a middle-aged woman who had been exposed to COVID-19. CDR3 nucleotides: TGCGCCAGCAGGCCGGACAGGGACTATGGCTACACCTTC. It translates to CASRPDRDYGYTF. The full variable domain, completed using reference TRBV5-1 and TRBJ1-2, is KAGVTQTPRYLIKTRGQQVTLSCSPISGHRSVSWYQQTPGQGLQFLFEYFSETQRNKGNFPGRFSGRQFSNSRSEMNVSTLELGDSALYLCASRPDRDYGYTFGSGTRLTVV.